The 17 T cell receptor beta chains below come from one sample, sequenced in a study of metastatic and nonmetastatic thyroid tumors. All patients reached thyroid surgery having received no treatment beforehand. From the PCR reads, TCRdb re-called clones with MiXCR. Of around 26,000 clones in the sample, around an eighth were seen once. Input material: blood. These receptors came from a female donor with papillary thyroid cancer or a benign thyroid nodule (not recorded which). Some clones in this sample may be carry-over from other donors' samples.

This clone was counted at least ten times. The J gene is TRBJ2-7, the V gene TRBV5-1; D not certain. CDR1 and CDR2 from the germline V gene are SGHRS and YFSETQ. The ends were cut back, 1 base at V and 5 bases at J, with 4 bases in the middle. The CDR3 is 11 residues long. This chain's CDR3 is CASSLRDEQYF. The CDR3 DNA reads as TGCGCCAGCAGCTTGAGGGACGAGCAGTACTTC.

This clone came up many times. The V gene is TRBV29-1, the J gene TRBJ1-4; TRBD1 aligns across 10 bases. The germline gives CDR1 SQVTM, CDR2 ANQGSEA. CDR3 length: 16 residues. The V and J ends lost 7 bases and 6 bases, in that order; junction bases with no gene match: 14. For the CDR3, the DNA is TGCAGCGCAATTAGGGGACAGGGGAAGCGGGATGAAAAACTGTTTTTT. Encoded protein: CSAIRGQGKRDEKLFF.

There are many counts of this clone. J is TRBJ1-5 and V is TRBV19; D gene unclear. This CDR3 is 14 amino acids long. Trimming shortened V by 10 bases and J by 1 base, and 14 bases separated the two germline ends. From germline, CDR1 is LNHDA and CDR2 SQIVND (reference sequence). In DNA form, the CDR3 reads TGTGCCACTTCCGAGCGATTGAGCAATCAGCCCCAGCATTTT. Protein product: CATSERLSNQPQHF.

This clone was seen repeatedly, ten times or more. This chain connects TRBV30 to TRBJ2-3; TRBD2 matches 7 bases. The CDR3 has 17 amino acids. Germline CDR1 GTSNPN, CDR2 SVGIG (reference sequence). J was trimmed by 1 base and V by 3 bases; bases with no gene match: 13. CDR3 sequence (DNA): TGTGCCTGGAGCCGACTTTCCCCGGGAGGTGGCACAGATACGCAGTATTTT. Its translation is CAWSRLSPGGGTDTQYF.

This clone was counted ten times or more. The chain has TRBV3-1 and TRBJ2-1, with a weak D call TRBD2 (5 bases). The germline CDR1 and CDR2 sequences are LGHDT and YNNKEL (reference sequence). The CDR3 covers 16 residues. Between the trimmed V and J ends, which lost 1 base and 9 bases, there was a span of 19 bases. The CDR3 DNA reads as TGTGCCAGCAGCCAAGGAATCGGAGGCACCGGTAGTGAGCAGTTCTTC. Protein product: CASSQGIGGTGSEQFF.

By its share, this clone is medium-sized (0.01 to 0.1%). The chain links TRBV12-3 or TRBV12-4 to TRBJ1-1; D call uncertain. Between the trimmed V and J ends, which lost 1 base and 1 base, there was a span of 19 bases. The CDR3 spans 18 residues. The CDR3, as DNA: TGTGCCAGCAGTTTAGAAAGATCACAGTTGGGAAAGAACACTGAAGCTTTCTTT. Its protein is CASSLERSQLGKNTEAFF.

This clone was seen at least ten times. The rearrangement links TRBV28 to TRBJ1-5; D is possibly TRBD1 (6 bases). Germline values: CDR1 MDHEN, CDR2 SYDVKM. The CDR3 runs to 15 residues. V was cut by 5 bases and J by 7 bases, with 18 bases left in between. As DNA, the CDR3 is TGTGCCAGCAGTGGGGGGGGCTGGGGGCCGCAGCCCCAGCATTTT. Its translation: CASSGGGWGPQPQHF.

This clone has a count of ten or more. The chain has TRBV12-3 or TRBV12-4 and TRBJ2-1, with a tentative D call TRBD1 (6 bases). The CDR3 extends over 15 amino acids. V was pared by 3 bases and J by 9 bases, with 18 bases between. In DNA, the CDR3 is TGTGCCAGCAGTTTTGGGGGCAGGGCTAGGGGTGAGCAGTTCTTC. Encoded protein: CASSFGGRARGEQFF.

J is TRBJ2-7 and V is TRBV5-6; D may be TRBD1 or TRBD2 (6 bases each). The CDR3 is made up of 14 amino acids. The ends were cut back, 4 bases at V and 2 bases at J, with 13 bases in the middle. The germline gives CDR1 SGHDT, CDR2 YYEEEE. The CDR3 nucleotides are TGTGCCAGCAGCAATACAGGGACTCCCTACGAGCAGTACTTC. This translates into CASSNTGTPYEQYF. Combining the CDR3 with reference TRBV5-6 and TRBJ2-7 gives the whole variable domain DAGVTQSPTHLIKTRGQQVTLRCSPKSGHDTVSWYQQALGQGPQFIFQYYEEEERQRGNFPDRFSGHQFPNYSSELNVNALLLGDSALYLCASSNTGTPYEQYFGPGTRLTVT.

This clone was found many times. The rearrangement joins TRBV7-2 to TRBJ2-3; D is perhaps TRBD1 or TRBD2 (5 bases each). The V and J ends lost 3 bases and 6 bases respectively, with 7 bases between them. The CDR3 sequence is 12 residues long. In germline, CDR1 is SGHTA, CDR2 FQGNSA. CDR3 sequence (DNA): TGTGCCAGCAGCTTGGGGGTTGATACGCAGTATTTT. Its protein is CASSLGVDTQYF.

This clone was observed at least ten times. CDR3 sequence reads: CASSDRGAATNEKLFF. The DNA of the CDR3 is TGTGCCAGCAGTGACAGGGGGGCGGCAACTAATGAAAAACTGTTTTTT. This rearrangement joins TRBV12-3 or TRBV12-4 to TRBJ1-4; 9 bases are shared with TRBD1. V trimming: 5 bases; J trimming: 0 bases; junction bases outside the gene matches: 4. The CDR3 length is 16 residues.

There are many counts of this clone. This sequence joins TRBV7-6 and TRBJ2-1; D unresolved. The germline CDR1 and CDR2 sequences are SGHVS and FNYEAQ. The CDR3 covers 13 residues. Trimming stripped 5 bases from V and 7 bases from J, with 12 bases between. CDR3 DNA: TGTGCCAGCAGCCCCGAAGGGTGGAATGAGCAGTTCTTC. It translates to CASSPEGWNEQFF.

This clone has a handful of counts. The V and J genes are TRBV6-1 and TRBJ2-5, with D perhaps matching TRBD1 or TRBD2 (6 bases each). Per the germline V gene, CDR1 is MNHNS and CDR2 is SASEGT. CDR3 length: 14 amino acids. Trimming shortened V by 4 bases and J by 5 bases, and 14 bases separated the two germline ends. DNA of the CDR3: TGTGCCAGCAGTGGGGGGGCGGTTGGGGAGACCCAGTACTTC. It translates to CASSGGAVGETQYF.

This clone was observed many times. This CDR3 reads CASSPLGITGGGSGELFF. CDR3 in DNA: TGTGCCAGCAGCCCACTGGGGATTACAGGGGGCGGGTCCGGGGAGCTGTTTTTT. The rearrangement uses TRBV4-2 and TRBJ2-2, with TRBD1 matching over 9 bases. The CDR3 extends over 18 amino acids. The J segment lost 6 bases and the V segment lost 4 bases, leaving 15 bases of the junction unmatched. Germline CDR1 and CDR2: LGHNA and YNFKEQ.

This clone was counted ten times or more. The chain couples TRBV29-1 to TRBJ2-5; 12 bases line up with TRBD1. There are 13 residues in the CDR3. Germline V gene data show CDR1 as SQVTM and CDR2 as ANQGSEA. J lost 5 bases, V lost 7 bases, and 5 bases had no gene match. The CDR3 spells CSARDRGLETQYF. The CDR3 coding sequence is TGCAGCGCCCGGGACAGGGGGCTTGAGACCCAGTACTTC.

This clone was recorded many times. This may stem from a read error, because a much larger clone lies one nucleotide away. The V and J genes are TRBV12-3 or TRBV12-4 and TRBJ2-1; D ambiguous. Trimming took off 7 bases at V and 12 bases at J, with 19 bases between the two ends. The CDR3 runs to 13 residues. The CDR3 loop reads CASTWVEYSGQFF. DNA of the CDR3: TGTGCCAGCACGTGGGTGGAGTACAGTGGGCAGTTCTTC.

This clone was picked up many times. The gene calls are TRBV7-8 and TRBJ1-6; D call uncertain. Looked up from germline, CDR1 is SGHVS and CDR2 is FQNEAQ. The CDR3 covers 15 residues. The V end was cut by 1 base, the J end by 5 bases, with 9 bases between. In nucleotides, the CDR3 is TGTGCCAGCAGCTTAGAGTCCCCGCATAATTCACCCCTCCACTTT. Translated: CASSLESPHNSPLHF.